These T cell receptor beta chains were read from a single sample in a study of cytotoxic CD8 clonotypes in ibrutinib-treated CLL. Sequencing used immunoSEQ multiplex PCR; TCRdb keeps in-frame clones, though not all of them. The repertoire includes under 150,000 clones, 75% to 85% of them detected once, and 6% to 9.5% sits in the top ten. Sample: PBMCs, taken after 36 months of ibrutinib treatment. All receptors come from a human donor with chronic lymphocytic leukemia. CDR3s include the opening cysteine and the closing phenylalanine or tryptophan. The order of the fields is clone size, J gene, V gene, D gene, CDR3 protein, CDR3 DNA. The D gene is left open where the match is weak. Only some rows state a clone size, as once, few, many or a class for expanded clones.

clone size: NA
J gene: TRBJ2-7
V gene: TRBV25-1
D gene: NA
CDR3 protein: CASSTVRHGEQYF
CDR3 DNA: TGTGCCAGCAGTACCGTGCGCCACGGCGAGCAGTACTTC

clone size: NA
J gene: TRBJ2-3
V gene: TRBV5-5
D gene: NA
CDR3 protein: CASSLAALDTQYF
CDR3 DNA: TGTGCCAGCAGCTTGGCAGCTCTCGATACGCAGTATTTT

clone size: NA
J gene: TRBJ2-1
V gene: TRBV2
D gene: NA
CDR3 protein: CASSPWGAERNEQFF
CDR3 DNA: TGTGCCAGCAGCCCTTGGGGGGCTGAGAGAAATGAGCAGTTCTTC

clone size: NA
J gene: TRBJ1-1
V gene: TRBV21-1
D gene: NA
CDR3 protein: CASSATAGTGANTEAFF
CDR3 DNA: TGTGCCAGCAGCGCCACCGCGGGGACAGGGGCCAACACTGAAGCTTTCTTT

clone size: once
J gene: TRBJ1-2
V gene: TRBV5-1
D gene: NA
CDR3 protein: CASSLDWGAGYTF
CDR3 DNA: TGCGCCAGCAGCTTGGATTGGGGGGCCGGCTACACCTTC

clone size: NA
J gene: TRBJ2-7
V gene: TRBV5-5
D gene: TRBD2
CDR3 protein: CASSQRAGGMTSEQYF
CDR3 DNA: TGCGCCAGCAGCCAACGAGCGGGGGGTATGACGAGCGAGCAGTACTTC

clone size: NA
J gene: TRBJ2-7
V gene: TRBV27
D gene: NA
CDR3 protein: CASSPDRWGYEQYF
CDR3 DNA: TGTGCCAGCAGCCCCGACAGGTGGGGCTACGAGCAGTACTTC

clone size: NA
J gene: TRBJ2-7
V gene: TRBV4-1
D gene: TRBD1
CDR3 protein: CASSQDLARRQGSYEQYF
CDR3 DNA: TGCGCCAGCAGCCAAGATCTTGCGAGGAGACAGGGCTCCTACGAGCAGTACTTC

clone size: NA
J gene: TRBJ1-1
V gene: TRBV7-9
D gene: NA
CDR3 protein: CASSLALRRDTEAFF
CDR3 DNA: TGTGCCAGCAGCTTAGCCCTTCGTAGGGACACTGAAGCTTTCTTT

clone size: NA
J gene: TRBJ1-4
V gene: TRBV5-5
D gene: NA
CDR3 protein: CASSFGDEKLFF
CDR3 DNA: TGTGCCAGCAGCTTCGGAGATGAAAAACTGTTTTTT

clone size: few
J gene: TRBJ2-1
V gene: TRBV11-2
D gene: NA
CDR3 protein: CASSPVPSNEQFF
CDR3 DNA: TGTGCCAGCAGCCCAGTCCCTTCCAATGAGCAGTTCTTC

clone size: few
J gene: TRBJ1-5
V gene: TRBV5-1
D gene: TRBD1
CDR3 protein: CASSLGGTGYNQPQHF
CDR3 DNA: TGCGCCAGCAGCTTGGGCGGGACAGGCTACAATCAGCCCCAGCATTTT

clone size: NA
J gene: TRBJ2-3
V gene: TRBV5-1
D gene: NA
CDR3 protein: CASSPPRGAGTDTQYF
CDR3 DNA: TGCGCCAGCAGCCCCCCCCGGGGGGCTGGAACAGATACGCAGTATTTT

clone size: few
J gene: TRBJ2-1
V gene: TRBV15
D gene: TRBD2
CDR3 protein: CATSTPRGGSRDEQFF
CDR3 DNA: TGTGCCACCAGCACCCCTCGGGGCGGGAGTCGGGATGAGCAGTTCTTC

clone size: NA
J gene: TRBJ2-7
V gene: TRBV18
D gene: NA
CDR3 protein: CASSLEGEQYF
CDR3 DNA: TGTGCCAGCTCACTCGAGGGCGAGCAGTACTTC